A selection of T cell receptor beta chains follows, all from one sample in a study of blood T cell repertoires in COVID-19. Method: immunoSEQ multiplex PCR; TCRdb's copy keeps in-frame clones and lacks some. The table records 150,000 to 200,000 clones, about 80% of them present only once. Source material: PBMCs or T cells enriched from blood (not recorded which). These receptors all stem from a woman in her sixties or seventies with acute COVID-19. The CDR3 runs from the conserved cysteine through the conserved F or W. Fields, in order: J gene, V gene, clone size, CDR3 protein. Clone sizes are given selectively: once, few, many, or a class where the clone is expanded.

TRBJ1-2	TRBV9	.	CASSVQGSYGYTF
TRBJ2-7	TRBV6-5	.	CASRIAGGEHEQYF
TRBJ2-2	TRBV9	.	CASSVLAGQNTGELFF
TRBJ2-1	TRBV19	few	CASSKRGLAGIGSGAEQFF
TRBJ1-5	TRBV6-5	.	CASSSRTGPYNQPQHF
TRBJ2-7	TRBV18	many	CASSPPSLPSASSYEQYF
TRBJ1-1	TRBV4-1	once	CASSQERDTEAFF
TRBJ2-7	TRBV25-1	.	CASSQGYEQYF
TRBJ1-2	TRBV29-1	.	CSGENPGVMRGGYTF
TRBJ1-3	TRBV30	.	CAWSAVSGFSGNTIYF
TRBJ2-6	TRBV5-1	.	CASSLEGSGANVLTF
TRBJ2-1	TRBV30	.	CAWRRPGLAGGPIFF
TRBJ2-4	TRBV7-2	.	CASSLGASGENIQYF
TRBJ2-7	TRBV15	once	CATSRDRDGGEQYF
TRBJ1-2	TRBV28	.	CASSLELNYGYTF
TRBJ2-1	TRBV4-3	.	CASSLGGGEFNEQFF
TRBJ2-5	TRBV6-5	.	CASSYSGQAGAETQYF
TRBJ2-7	TRBV18	.	CASSPSQASDMTYEQYF
TRBJ1-2	TRBV7-2	.	CASSSTNRQENTF
TRBJ2-1	TRBV11-2	.	CASSPGLDWGEQFF
TRBJ2-1	TRBV12-5	.	CASGLVLLRGFSYNEQFF
TRBJ2-5	TRBV6-5	.	CASRGAGEATQYF
TRBJ2-3	TRBV7-9	once	CASSLGPGGTQYF
TRBJ1-1	TRBV9	.	CASSAQQGSNTEAFF
TRBJ2-7	TRBV14	.	CASSQDETTSDEQYF
TRBJ2-7	TRBV6-5	.	CATLGGLVYEQYF
TRBJ1-1	TRBV28	.	CASSPGTATINEAFF
TRBJ1-2	TRBV5-1	.	CASRLGDTGTGNTF
TRBJ1-4	TRBV18	.	CASSPAGQGNEKLFF
TRBJ1-5	TRBV6-5	.	CASSYSGGAHQPQHF
TRBJ2-7	TRBV6-6	.	CASSSQGYEQYF
TRBJ1-4	TRBV5-6	.	CASSSGTPKEKLFF
TRBJ1-2	TRBV30	.	CAWSRQGVNYGYTF
TRBJ1-2	TRBV28	.	CASSLTFKGANGYTF
TRBJ1-5	TRBV7-9	.	CASSLEGERRGQPQHF
TRBJ1-5	TRBV19	.	CASSNYVSNQPQHF
TRBJ1-3	TRBV20-1	few	CSASGPGGTRNTIYF
TRBJ2-5	TRBV28	.	CASSFTSGPETQYF
TRBJ2-3	TRBV9	.	CASSPGRADTQYF
TRBJ1-1	TRBV28	.	CASSFPPGRLGEAFF
TRBJ1-2	TRBV5-1	.	CASSFEGSRGYTF
TRBJ1-4	TRBV28	once	CASSLLGQGWNEKLFF
TRBJ1-2	TRBV11-2	.	CASSSLTTAGQYYGYTF
TRBJ1-2	TRBV28	.	CASRPLAGRDYTF
TRBJ1-6	TRBV19	.	CASRTGMGNSPLHF
TRBJ1-4	TRBV4-3	once	CASSQDIYGGDEKLFF
TRBJ1-6	TRBV7-2	.	CASSLGGQSYNSPLHF
TRBJ2-2	TRBV6-2/TRBV6-3	.	CASSYSRRLQVNTGELFF
TRBJ2-2	TRBV11-3	.	CASSPLASGELFF
TRBJ2-3	TRBV19	.	CASRNSGEGLTDTQYF
TRBJ2-6	TRBV4-3	.	CASSPREGSGSSTGANVLTF
TRBJ1-5	TRBV15	once	CATSRDAQPQHF